This is a list of T cell receptor beta chains from one sample in a study of cytomegalovirus exposure and HLA in healthy donors. Method: immunoSEQ multiplex PCR; TCRdb's copy keeps in-frame clones and lacks some. In the table there are about 90,000 clones, approximately 76% of which are singletons. The sample taken for sequencing was PBMCs. Receptors were obtained from an older woman in good health and CMV-seropositive. The CDR3 runs from the conserved cysteine through the conserved F or W. The D gene is left open where the match is weak. Clone size is stated in some rows and not others, as once, few, many or a class when expanded.

d_call	v_call	cdr3_length	j_call	clone_size	cdr3_aa	cdr3_nt
NA	TRBV21-1	14	TRBJ2-3	NA	CASSKERGADTQYF	TGTGCCAGCAGCAAAGAGCGGGGGGCAGATACGCAGTATTTT
NA	TRBV7-9	13	TRBJ1-1	NA	CASSATGSPEAFF	TGTGCCAGCAGCGCCACAGGGTCACCTGAAGCTTTCTTT
NA	TRBV25-1	15	TRBJ2-1	NA	CASSEVGGNYNEQFF	TGTGCCAGCAGTGAAGTAGGGGGAAACTACAATGAGCAGTTCTTC
TRBD2	TRBV10-1	13	TRBJ2-5	few	CASSREVEETQYF	TGCGCCAGCAGCCGGGAGGTAGAAGAGACCCAGTACTTC
NA	TRBV6-6	16	TRBJ1-5	NA	CASKGTRLTNNQPQHF	TGTGCCAGCAAGGGGACAAGACTTACTAACAATCAGCCCCAGCATTTT
NA	TRBV9	15	TRBJ2-7	NA	CASSAKRPLPYEQYF	TGTGCCAGCAGCGCCAAGCGACCTCTCCCCTACGAGCAGTACTTC
TRBD2	TRBV2	15	TRBJ2-1	NA	CASRTGTSGYNEQFF	TGTGCCAGCAGGACCGGGACTAGCGGATACAATGAGCAGTTCTTC
NA	TRBV5-5	15	TRBJ1-4	few	CASSSTGDRGEKLFF	TGTGCCAGCAGCTCGACAGGCGACCGGGGTGAAAAACTGTTTTTT
NA	TRBV6-5	14	TRBJ1-6	NA	CASSYGQYNSPLHF	TGTGCCAGCAGTTACGGACAGTATAATTCACCCCTCCACTTT
NA	TRBV29-1	16	TRBJ2-1	NA	CSALSGMAPGYNEQFF	TGCAGCGCATTGTCGGGGATGGCCCCGGGGTACAATGAGCAGTTCTTC
NA	TRBV28	18	TRBJ2-7	NA	CASSLYFALAGIVHEQYF	TGTGCCAGCAGTTTATATTTCGCCCTGGCAGGCATCGTTCACGAGCAGTACTTC
NA	TRBV19	15	TRBJ1-3	NA	CASSMKRAPGNTIYF	TGTGCCAGTAGTATGAAGAGGGCACCAGGAAACACCATATATTTT
NA	TRBV9	14	TRBJ1-1	NA	CASSVGRGSYEAFF	TGTGCCAGCAGCGTAGGCAGGGGCAGCTATGAAGCTTTCTTT
NA	TRBV6-1	13	TRBJ2-7	NA	CASSEGLAREQYF	TGTGCCAGCAGTGAAGGTCTAGCTAGGGAGCAGTACTTC
NA	TRBV28	17	TRBJ2-3	NA	CASSALLRAGYTDTQYF	TGTGCCAGCAGCGCTTTGTTGCGGGCGGGATACACAGATACGCAGTATTTT
NA	TRBV7-3	13	TRBJ2-5	NA	CASSMDSRGTQYF	TGTGCCAGCAGCATGGACAGCCGAGGGACCCAGTACTTC